This T cell receptor (beta chain) was captured in a study of blood T cell repertoires in COVID-19. Method: immunoSEQ multiplex PCR; TCRdb's copy keeps in-frame clones and lacks some. The table includes 80,000 or so clones, around 86% detected once. Trimming stripped 0 bases from V and 0 bases from J, with 12 bases between. This CDR3 spans 16 amino acids. Germline V gene sequence: CDR1 LNHDA, CDR2 SQIVND (reference sequence). The chain uses TRBV19 and TRBJ2-7; D is possibly TRBD2 (6 bases). Sequencing was carried out using peripheral blood. The TCR comes from a human donor in a cohort sampled during active COVID-19. The CDR3 is CASSIDGRGASYEQYF. Here the CDR3 DNA reads TGTGCCAGTAGTATAGACGGGAGAGGGGCCTCCTACGAGCAGTACTTC.